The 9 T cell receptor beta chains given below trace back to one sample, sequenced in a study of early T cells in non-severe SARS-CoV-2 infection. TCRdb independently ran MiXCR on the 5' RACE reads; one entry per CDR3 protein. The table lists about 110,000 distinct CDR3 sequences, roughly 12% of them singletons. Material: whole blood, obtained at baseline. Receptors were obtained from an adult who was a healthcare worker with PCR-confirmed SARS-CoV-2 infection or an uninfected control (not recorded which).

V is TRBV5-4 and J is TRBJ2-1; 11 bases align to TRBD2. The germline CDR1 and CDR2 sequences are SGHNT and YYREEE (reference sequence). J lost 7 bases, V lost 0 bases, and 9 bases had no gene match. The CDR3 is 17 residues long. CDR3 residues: CASSLVLLAGELNEQFF. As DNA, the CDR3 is TGTGCCAGCAGCTTGGTCCTACTAGCGGGAGAATTGAATGAGCAGTTCTTC.

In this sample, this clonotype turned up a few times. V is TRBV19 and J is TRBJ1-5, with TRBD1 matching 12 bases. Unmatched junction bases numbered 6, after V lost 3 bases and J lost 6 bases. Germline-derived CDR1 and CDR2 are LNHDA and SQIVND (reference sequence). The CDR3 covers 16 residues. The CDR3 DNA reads TGTGCCAGTAGTATCCTGGGACAGGGGGCCGGTCAGCCCCAGCATTTT. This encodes CASSILGQGAGQPQHF.

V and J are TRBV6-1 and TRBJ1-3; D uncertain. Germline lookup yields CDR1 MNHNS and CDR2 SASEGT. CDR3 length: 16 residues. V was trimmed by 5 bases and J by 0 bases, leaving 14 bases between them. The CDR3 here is CASSNSVTSSGNTIYF. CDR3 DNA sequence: TGTGCCAGCAGTAACAGTGTCACCAGCTCTGGAAACACCATATATTTT.

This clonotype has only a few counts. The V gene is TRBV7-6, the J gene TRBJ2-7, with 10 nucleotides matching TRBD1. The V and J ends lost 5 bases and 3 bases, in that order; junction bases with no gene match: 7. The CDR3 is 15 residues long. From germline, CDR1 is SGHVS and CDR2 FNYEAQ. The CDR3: CASSPGTGVFYEQYF. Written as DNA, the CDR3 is TGTGCCAGCAGCCCGGGGACAGGGGTCTTCTACGAGCAGTACTTC.

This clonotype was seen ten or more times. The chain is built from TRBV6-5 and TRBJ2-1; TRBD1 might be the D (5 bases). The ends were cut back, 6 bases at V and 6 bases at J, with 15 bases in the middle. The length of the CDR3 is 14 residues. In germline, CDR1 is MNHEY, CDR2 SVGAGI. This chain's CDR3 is CASSPPPQGNEQFF. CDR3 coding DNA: TGTGCCAGCAGCCCACCGCCCCAGGGCAATGAGCAGTTCTTC.

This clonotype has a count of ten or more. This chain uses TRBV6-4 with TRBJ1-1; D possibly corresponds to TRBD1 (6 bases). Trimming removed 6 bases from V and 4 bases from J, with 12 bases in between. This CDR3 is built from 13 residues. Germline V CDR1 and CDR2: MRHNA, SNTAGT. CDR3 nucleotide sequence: TGTGCCAGCAGGCTCCAAGGGGGCACTGAAGCTTTCTTT. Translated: CASRLQGGTEAFF.

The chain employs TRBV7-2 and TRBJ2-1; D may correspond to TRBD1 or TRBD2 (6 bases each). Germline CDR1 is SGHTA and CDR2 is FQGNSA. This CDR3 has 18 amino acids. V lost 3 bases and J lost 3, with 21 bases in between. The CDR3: CASSFLPNSGGLYNEQFF. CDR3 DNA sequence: TGTGCCAGCAGCTTCCTACCTAACTCTGGGGGGCTCTACAATGAGCAGTTCTTC.

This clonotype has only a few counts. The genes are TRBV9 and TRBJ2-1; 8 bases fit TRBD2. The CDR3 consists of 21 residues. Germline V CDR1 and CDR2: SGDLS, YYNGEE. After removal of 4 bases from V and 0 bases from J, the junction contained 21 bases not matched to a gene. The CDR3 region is CASSFRFGLAGPASSYNEQFF. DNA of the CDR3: TGTGCCAGCAGCTTCCGCTTTGGGCTAGCGGGCCCCGCTAGCTCCTACAATGAGCAGTTCTTC.

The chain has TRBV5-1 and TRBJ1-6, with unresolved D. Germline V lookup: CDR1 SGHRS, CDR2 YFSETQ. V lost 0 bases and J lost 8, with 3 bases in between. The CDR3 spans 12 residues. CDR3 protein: CASSLADSPLHF. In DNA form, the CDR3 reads TGCGCCAGCAGCTTGGCGGATTCACCCCTCCACTTT. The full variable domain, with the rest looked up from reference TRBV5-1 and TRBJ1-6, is KAGVTQTPRYLIKTRGQQVTLSCSPISGHRSVSWYQQTPGQGLQFLFEYFSETQRNKGNFPGRFSGRQFSNSRSEMNVSTLELGDSALYLCASSLADSPLHFGNGTRLTVT.